This T cell receptor (beta chain) was sequenced in a study of CD8 T cells in ankylosing spondylitis. Study outcomes and limitations: Ankylosing spondylitis blood appeared to be characterized by a TCR beta motif of under ten highly homologous variants. As for the disease-linked clones, they showed a CD8+ phenotype and occurred at relatively low frequencies in peripheral blood.

With respect to this clonotype: What it binds is unknown.

Quantitative barcoded 5'-RACE was used to prepare TCR beta libraries. One entry per CDR3 protein results from TCRdb running MiXCR on the 5' RACE reads. The repertoire has hundreds of thousands of distinct CDR3 sequences, 15% to 25% of them found once; the top ten carry 7.5% to 9.5%. V trimming: 3 bases; J trimming: 3 bases; junction bases outside the gene matches: 5. CDR3 length equals 14 residues. The germline V gene has CDR1 DFQATT and CDR2 SNEGSKA (reference sequence). The chain recombines TRBV20-1 with TRBJ2-3; 8 positions match TRBD1. This TCR was sampled from a male donor with ankylosing spondylitis or in good health (not recorded which). Sequencing input: blood, either unsorted or a sorted T cell fraction (not recorded which). CDR3 amino acids: CSASLQGATDTQYF. The CDR3 coding sequence is TGCAGTGCTAGCCTTCAGGGGGCTACAGATACGCAGTATTTT.